The clone carrying this T cell receptor (beta chain) has a handful of counts. The antigen remains undetermined. Individual cDNA molecules each received unique molecular identifiers attached to them. Via MiXCR, TCRdb re-called the 5' RACE reads, giving one row per CDR3 protein. The sample carries about 27,000 distinct CDR3 sequences, just over 4% recorded once. V was pared by 2 bases and J by 5 bases, with 2 bases of the junction left unmatched. The CDR3 length is 13 residues. This entry is derived from a study of early T cells in non-severe SARS-CoV-2 infection. Study in general: Investigators sequenced bulk RNA drawn from unsorted whole blood, and chains remained unpaired. Study results and caveats: CD4 and private specificities were missed by VDJdb matching, which favored anti-spike CD8 responses.

This sequence originates from an adult who was a healthcare worker with PCR-confirmed SARS-CoV-2 infection or an uninfected control (not recorded which). This chain joins TRBV12-3 or TRBV12-4 and TRBJ1-2; 7 bases match TRBD1. The sequencing sample was made of whole blood. CDR3 protein: CASSLLQGYGYTF. The CDR3 region has the DNA TGTGCCAGCAGTTTACTACAGGGGTATGGCTACACCTTC.